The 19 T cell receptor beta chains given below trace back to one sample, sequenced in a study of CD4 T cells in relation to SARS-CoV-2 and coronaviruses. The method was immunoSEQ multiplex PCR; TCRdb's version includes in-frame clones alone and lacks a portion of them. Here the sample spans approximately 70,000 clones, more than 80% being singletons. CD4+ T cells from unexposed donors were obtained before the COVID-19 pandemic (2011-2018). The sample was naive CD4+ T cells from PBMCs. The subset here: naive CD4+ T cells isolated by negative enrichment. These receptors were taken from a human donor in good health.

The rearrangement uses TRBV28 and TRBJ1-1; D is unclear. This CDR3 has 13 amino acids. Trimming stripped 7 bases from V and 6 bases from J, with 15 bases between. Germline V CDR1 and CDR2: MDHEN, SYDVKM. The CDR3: CASTLKASAEAFF. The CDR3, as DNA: TGTGCCAGCACCTTAAAGGCCTCCGCTGAAGCTTTCTTT.

The CDR3: CASSQLGWTDTQYF. CDR3 bases: TGCGCCAGCAGCCAATTGGGGTGGACAGATACGCAGTATTTT. This chain links TRBV4-1 with TRBJ2-3; the D is unclear. This CDR3 contains 14 residues. Germline-derived CDR1 and CDR2 are MGHRA and YSYEKL. Trimming cost V 2 bases and J 3 bases, with 9 bases left between them.

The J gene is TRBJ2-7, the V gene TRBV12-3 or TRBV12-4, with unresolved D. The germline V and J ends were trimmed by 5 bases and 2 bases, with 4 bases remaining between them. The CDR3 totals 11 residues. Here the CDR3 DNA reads TGTGCCAGCAGTGCCCCCTACGAGCAGTACTTC. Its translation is CASSAPYEQYF.

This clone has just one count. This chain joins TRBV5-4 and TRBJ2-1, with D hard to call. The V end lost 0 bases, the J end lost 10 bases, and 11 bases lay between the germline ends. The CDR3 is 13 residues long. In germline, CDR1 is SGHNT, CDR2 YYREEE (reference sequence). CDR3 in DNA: TGTGCCAGCAGCTTGGAAGGACGACCCGAGCAGTTCTTC. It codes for CASSLEGRPEQFF.

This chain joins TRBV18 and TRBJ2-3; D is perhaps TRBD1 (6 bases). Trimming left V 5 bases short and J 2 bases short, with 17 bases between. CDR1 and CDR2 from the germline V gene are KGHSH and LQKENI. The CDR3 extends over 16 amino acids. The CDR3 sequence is CASSNNRDAYTDTQYF. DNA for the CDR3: TGTGCCAGCTCAAACAACAGGGACGCCTACACAGATACGCAGTATTTT.

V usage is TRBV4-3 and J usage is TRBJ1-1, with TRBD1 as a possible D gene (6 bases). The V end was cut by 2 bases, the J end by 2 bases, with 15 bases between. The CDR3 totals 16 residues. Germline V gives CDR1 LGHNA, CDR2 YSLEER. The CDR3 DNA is TGCGCCAGCAGCCAACGGGTGGGGGGGCACAACACTGAAGCTTTCTTT. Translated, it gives CASSQRVGGHNTEAFF.

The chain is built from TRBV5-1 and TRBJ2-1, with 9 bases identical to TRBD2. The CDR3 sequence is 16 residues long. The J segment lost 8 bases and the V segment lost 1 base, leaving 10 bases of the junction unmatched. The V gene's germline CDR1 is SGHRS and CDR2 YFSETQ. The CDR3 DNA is TGCGCCAGCAGCTTGATCCCCAGCGGGAGGATTTATGAGCAGTTCTTC. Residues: CASSLIPSGRIYEQFF.

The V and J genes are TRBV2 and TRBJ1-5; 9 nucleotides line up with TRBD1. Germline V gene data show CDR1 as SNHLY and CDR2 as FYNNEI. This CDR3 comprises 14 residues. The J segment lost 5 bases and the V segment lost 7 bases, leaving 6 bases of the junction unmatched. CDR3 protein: CASKRTGVDQPQHF. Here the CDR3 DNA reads TGTGCCAGCAAGCGGACAGGGGTCGATCAGCCCCAGCATTTT. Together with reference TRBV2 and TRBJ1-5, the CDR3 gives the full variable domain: EPEVTQTPSHQVTQMGQEVILRCVPISNHLYFYWYRQILGQKVEFLVSFYNNEISEKSEIFDDQFSVERPDGSNFTLKIRSTKLEDSAMYFCASKRTGVDQPQHFGDGTRLSIL.

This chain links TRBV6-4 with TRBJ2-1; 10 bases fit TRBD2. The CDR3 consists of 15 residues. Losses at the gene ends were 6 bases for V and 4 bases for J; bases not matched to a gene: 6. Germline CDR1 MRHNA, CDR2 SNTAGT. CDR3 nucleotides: TGTGCCAGCAGAGAACTAGCGGGGCCTTACAATGAGCAGTTCTTC. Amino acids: CASRELAGPYNEQFF.

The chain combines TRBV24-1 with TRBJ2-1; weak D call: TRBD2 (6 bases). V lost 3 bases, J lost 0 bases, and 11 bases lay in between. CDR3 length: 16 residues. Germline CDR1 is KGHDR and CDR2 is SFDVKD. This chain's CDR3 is CATSDRSGRSYNEQFF. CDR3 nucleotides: TGTGCCACCAGTGATCGTAGCGGCCGCTCCTACAATGAGCAGTTCTTC.

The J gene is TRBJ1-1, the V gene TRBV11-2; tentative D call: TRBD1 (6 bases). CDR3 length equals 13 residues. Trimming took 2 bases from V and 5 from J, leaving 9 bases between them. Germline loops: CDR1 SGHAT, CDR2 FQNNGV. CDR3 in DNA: TGTGCCAGCAGCTTAACAGGGCGGACTGAAGCTTTCTTT. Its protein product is CASSLTGRTEAFF.

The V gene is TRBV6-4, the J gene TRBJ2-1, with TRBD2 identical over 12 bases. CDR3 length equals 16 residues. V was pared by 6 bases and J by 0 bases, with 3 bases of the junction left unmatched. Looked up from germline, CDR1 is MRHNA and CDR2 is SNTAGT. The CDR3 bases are TGTGCCAGCAGACCTAGCGGGGGGGCCTCCTACAATGAGCAGTTCTTC. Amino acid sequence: CASRPSGGASYNEQFF.

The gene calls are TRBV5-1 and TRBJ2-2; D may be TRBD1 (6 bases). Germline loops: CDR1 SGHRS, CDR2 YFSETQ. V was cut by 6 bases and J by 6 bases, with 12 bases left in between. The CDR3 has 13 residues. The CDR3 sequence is CASTLQGPGELFF. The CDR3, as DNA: TGCGCCAGCACCTTACAGGGTCCCGGGGAGCTGTTTTTT.

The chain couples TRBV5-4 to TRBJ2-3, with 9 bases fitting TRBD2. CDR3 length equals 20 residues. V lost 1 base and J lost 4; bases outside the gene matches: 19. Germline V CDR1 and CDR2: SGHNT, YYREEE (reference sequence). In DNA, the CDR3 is TGTGCCAGCAGCTTGAGAATAGGGGGCGGCGGGAGGGCCGTCGCAGATACGCAGTATTTT. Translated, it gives CASSLRIGGGGRAVADTQYF.

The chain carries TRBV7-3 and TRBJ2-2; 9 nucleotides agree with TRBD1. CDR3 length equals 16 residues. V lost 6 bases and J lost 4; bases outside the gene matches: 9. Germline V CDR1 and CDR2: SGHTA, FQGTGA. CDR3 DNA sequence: TGTGCCAGCAGTCCCGGGAAGGACAGGGGCACCGGGGAGCTGTTTTTT. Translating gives CASSPGKDRGTGELFF. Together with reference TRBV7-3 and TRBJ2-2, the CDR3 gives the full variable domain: GAGVSQTPSNKVTEKGKYVELRCDPISGHTALYWYRQSLGQGPEFLIYFQGTGAADDSGLPNDRFFAVRPEGSVSTLKIQRTERGDSAVYLCASSPGKDRGTGELFFGEGSRLTVL.

DNA of the CDR3: TGTGCCAGCAGCTTAGTGGGGGCAGGTGGGGCCAACGTCCTGACTTTC. Its translation: CASSLVGAGGANVLTF. The rearrangement joins TRBV7-2 to TRBJ2-6; D perhaps matches TRBD1 (6 bases). Germline V gene data show CDR1 as SGHTA and CDR2 as FQGNSA. V was cut by 1 base and J by 3 bases, with 10 bases left in between. This CDR3 region has 16 residues.

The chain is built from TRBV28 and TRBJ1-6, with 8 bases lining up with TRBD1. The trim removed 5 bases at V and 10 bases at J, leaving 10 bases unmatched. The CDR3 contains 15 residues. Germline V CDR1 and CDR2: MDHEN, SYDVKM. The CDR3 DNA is TGTGCCAGCAGTCCGCAGGGGGCGCTATCCTCACCCCTCCACTTT. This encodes CASSPQGALSSPLHF.

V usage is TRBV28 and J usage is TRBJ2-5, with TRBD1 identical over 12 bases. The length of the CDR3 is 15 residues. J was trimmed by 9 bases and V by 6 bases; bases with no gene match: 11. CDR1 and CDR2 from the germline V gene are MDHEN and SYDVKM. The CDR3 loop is CASSYPGDRGQSQYF. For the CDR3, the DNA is TGTGCCAGCAGCTATCCTGGGGACAGGGGGCAATCCCAGTACTTC.

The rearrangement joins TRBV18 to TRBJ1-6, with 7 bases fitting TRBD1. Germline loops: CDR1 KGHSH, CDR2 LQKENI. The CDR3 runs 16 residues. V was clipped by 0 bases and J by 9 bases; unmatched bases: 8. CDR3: CASSPPNRGNGSPLHF. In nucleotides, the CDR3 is TGTGCCAGCTCACCACCCAACAGGGGTAATGGTTCACCCCTCCACTTT.